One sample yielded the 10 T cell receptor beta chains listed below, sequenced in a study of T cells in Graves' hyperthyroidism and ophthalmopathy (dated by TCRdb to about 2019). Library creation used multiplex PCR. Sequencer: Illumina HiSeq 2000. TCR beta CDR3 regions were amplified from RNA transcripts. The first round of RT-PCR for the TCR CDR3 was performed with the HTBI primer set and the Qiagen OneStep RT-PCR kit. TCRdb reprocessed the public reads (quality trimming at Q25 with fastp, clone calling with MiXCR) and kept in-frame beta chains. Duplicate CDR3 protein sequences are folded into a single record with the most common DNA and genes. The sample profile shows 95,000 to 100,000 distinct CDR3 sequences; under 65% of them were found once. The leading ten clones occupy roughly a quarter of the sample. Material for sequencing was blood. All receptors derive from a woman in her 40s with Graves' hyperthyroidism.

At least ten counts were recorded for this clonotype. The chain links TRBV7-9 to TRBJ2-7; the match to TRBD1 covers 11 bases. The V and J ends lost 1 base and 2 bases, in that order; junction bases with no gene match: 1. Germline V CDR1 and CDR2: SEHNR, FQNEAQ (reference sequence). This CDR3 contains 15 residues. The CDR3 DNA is TGTGCCAGCAGCTTAGAGGGACAGGGGGCCTACGAGCAGTACTTC. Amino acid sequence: CASSLEGQGAYEQYF.

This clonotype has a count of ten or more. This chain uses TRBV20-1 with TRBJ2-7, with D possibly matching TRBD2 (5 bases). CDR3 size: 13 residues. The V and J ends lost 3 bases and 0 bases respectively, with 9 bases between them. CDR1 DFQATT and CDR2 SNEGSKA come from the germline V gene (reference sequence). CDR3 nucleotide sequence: TGCAGTGCTAGGGACTTAAGCTCCTACGAGCAGTACTTC. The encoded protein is CSARDLSSYEQYF.

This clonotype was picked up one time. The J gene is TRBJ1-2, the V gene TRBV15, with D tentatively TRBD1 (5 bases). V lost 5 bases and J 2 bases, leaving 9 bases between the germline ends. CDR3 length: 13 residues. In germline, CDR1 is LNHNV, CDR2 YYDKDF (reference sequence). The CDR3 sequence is CATSLRENYGYTF. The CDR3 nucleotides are TGTGCCACCAGCCTCAGGGAGAACTATGGCTACACCTTC. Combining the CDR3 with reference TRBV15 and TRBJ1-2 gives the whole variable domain DAMVIQNPRYQVTQFGKPVTLSCSQTLNHNVMYWYQQKSSQAPKLLFHYYDKDFNNEADTPDNFQSRRPNTSFCFLDIRSPGLGDTAMYLCATSLRENYGYTFGSGTRLTVV.

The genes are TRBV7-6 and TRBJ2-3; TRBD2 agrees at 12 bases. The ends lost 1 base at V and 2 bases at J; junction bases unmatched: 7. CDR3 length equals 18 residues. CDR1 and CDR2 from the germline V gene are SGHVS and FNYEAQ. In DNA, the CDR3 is TGTGCCAGCAGCTTAGGGCATACTAGCGGGAGGACCACAGATACGCAGTATTTT. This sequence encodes CASSLGHTSGRTTDTQYF.

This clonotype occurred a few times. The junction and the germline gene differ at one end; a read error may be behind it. CDR3 loop: CASSERRTGELSF. In nucleotides, the CDR3 is TGTGCCAGCAGCGAGCGAAGGACCGGGGAGCTGTCTTTT. The chain uses TRBV7-2 and TRBJ2-2; weak D call: TRBD2 (5 bases). CDR3 length equals 13 residues. Germline V gene lookup returns CDR1 SGHTA and CDR2 FQGNSA.

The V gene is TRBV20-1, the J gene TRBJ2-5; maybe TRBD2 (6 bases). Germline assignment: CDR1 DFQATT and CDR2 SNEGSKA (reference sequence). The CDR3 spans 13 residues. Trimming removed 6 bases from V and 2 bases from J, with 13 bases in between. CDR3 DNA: TGCAGTGCACTTCCGGGACTTCAAGAGACCCAGTACTTC. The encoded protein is CSALPGLQETQYF.

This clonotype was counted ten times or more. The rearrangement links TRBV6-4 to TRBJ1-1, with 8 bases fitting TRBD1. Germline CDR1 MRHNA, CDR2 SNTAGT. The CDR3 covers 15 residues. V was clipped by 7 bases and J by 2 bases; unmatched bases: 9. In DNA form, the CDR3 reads TGTGCCAGCACCGCCAACCCAGGGGGCAACACTGAAGCTTTCTTT. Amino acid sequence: CASTANPGGNTEAFF.

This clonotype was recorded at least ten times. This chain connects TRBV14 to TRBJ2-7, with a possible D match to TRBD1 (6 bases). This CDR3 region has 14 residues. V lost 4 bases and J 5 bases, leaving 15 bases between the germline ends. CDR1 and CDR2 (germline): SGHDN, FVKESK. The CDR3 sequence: CASSRTGTINEQYF. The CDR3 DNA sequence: TGTGCCAGCAGCCGCACCGGGACAATCAACGAGCAGTACTTC. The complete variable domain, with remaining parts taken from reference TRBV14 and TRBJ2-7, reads EAGVTQFPSHSVIEKGQTVTLRCDPISGHDNLYWYRRVMGKEIKFLLHFVKESKQDESGMPNNRFLAERTGGTYSTLKVQPAELEDSGVYFCASSRTGTINEQYFGPGTRLTVT.

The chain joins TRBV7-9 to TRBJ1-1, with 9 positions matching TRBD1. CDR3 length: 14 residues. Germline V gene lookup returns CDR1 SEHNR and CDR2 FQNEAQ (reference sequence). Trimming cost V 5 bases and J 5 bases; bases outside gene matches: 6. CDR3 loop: CASSPDRGRTEAFF. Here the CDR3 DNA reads TGTGCCAGCAGCCCGGACAGGGGACGGACTGAAGCTTTCTTT.

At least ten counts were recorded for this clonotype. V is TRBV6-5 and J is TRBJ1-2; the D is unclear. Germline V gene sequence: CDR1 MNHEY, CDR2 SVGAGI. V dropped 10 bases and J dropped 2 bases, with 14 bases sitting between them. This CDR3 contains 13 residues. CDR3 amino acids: CATEPGWNYGYTF. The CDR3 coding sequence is TGTGCCACCGAACCTGGCTGGAACTATGGCTACACCTTC.